A selection of T cell receptor beta chains follows, all from one sample in a study of T cells in Graves' hyperthyroidism and ophthalmopathy. MiXCR, applied by TCRdb to the multiplex PCR reads, yields one record per CDR3 protein. The table lists 540,000 or so distinct CDR3 sequences, around 14% of them singletons. The sequenced material came from blood. These receptors came from a woman under 40 with Graves' hyperthyroidism. The conserved cysteine and the conserved F or W are not part of the CDR3 here.

v_call cdr3_aa
TRBV6-2/TRBV6-3 ASSSGQINNEQF
TRBV28 ASSLQGWTEAF
TRBV5-5 ASELAVYEQF
TRBV29-1 SVVHQGPPYEQY
TRBV20-1 SARDPRVDTDTQY
TRBV6-2/TRBV6-3 ASSEFGNSPLH
TRBV12-3/TRBV12-4 ASSTDIGQGTEAF
TRBV7-9 AGSDFMGYGYT
TRBV20-1 SASEKRSEQF
TRBV6-2/TRBV6-3 ASTSGFRRGTGETQY
TRBV5-8 ASSLEGWQGTEAF
TRBV19 ASKGRGIQPQH
TRBV12-3/TRBV12-4 ASNPDEFNQPQH
TRBV28 ASSIPGLESNEQY
TRBV10-3 AISAQQGIDEQY
TRBV6-9 ASSSVGGLGETQY
TRBV20-1 SCDRGNFFGGRTEAF
TRBV3-1 ASSLLGPGELF
TRBV11-2 ASSLTQGRAF
TRBV5-1 ASSLAGDPGHTIY
TRBV12-3/TRBV12-4 ASSYSGGYTDTQY